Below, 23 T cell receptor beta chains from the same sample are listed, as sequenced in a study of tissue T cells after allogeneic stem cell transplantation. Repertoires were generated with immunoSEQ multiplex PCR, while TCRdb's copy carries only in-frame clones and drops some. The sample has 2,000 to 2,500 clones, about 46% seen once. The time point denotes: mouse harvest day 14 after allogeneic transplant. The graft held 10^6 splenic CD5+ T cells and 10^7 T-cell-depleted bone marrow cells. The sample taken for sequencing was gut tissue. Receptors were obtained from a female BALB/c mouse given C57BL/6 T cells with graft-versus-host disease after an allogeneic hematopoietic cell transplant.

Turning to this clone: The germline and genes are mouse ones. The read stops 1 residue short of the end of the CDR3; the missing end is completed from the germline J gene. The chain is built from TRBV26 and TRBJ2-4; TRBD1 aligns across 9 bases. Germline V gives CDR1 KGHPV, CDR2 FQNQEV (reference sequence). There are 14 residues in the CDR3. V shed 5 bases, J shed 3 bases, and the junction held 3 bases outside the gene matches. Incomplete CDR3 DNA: TGTGCCAGCAGTAGGACAGGGGTGCAAAACACCTTGTAC. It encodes CASSRTGVQNTLY. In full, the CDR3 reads CASSRTGVQNTLYF. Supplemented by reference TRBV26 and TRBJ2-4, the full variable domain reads NSKVIQTPRYLVKGQGQKAKMRCIPEKGHPVVFWYQQNKNNEFKFLINFQNQEVLQQIDMTEKRFSAECPSNSPCSLEIQSSEAGDSALYLCASSRTGVQNTLYFGAGTRLSVL.

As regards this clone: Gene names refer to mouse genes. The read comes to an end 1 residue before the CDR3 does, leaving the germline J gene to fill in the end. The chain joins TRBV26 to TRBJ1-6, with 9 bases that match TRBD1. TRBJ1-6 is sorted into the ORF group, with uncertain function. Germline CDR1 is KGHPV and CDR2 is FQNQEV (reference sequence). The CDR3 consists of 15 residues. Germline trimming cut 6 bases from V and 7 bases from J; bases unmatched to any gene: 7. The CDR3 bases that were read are TGTGCCAGCAGCCTCGGACAGGGGAGGAATTCGCCCCTCTAC. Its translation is CASSLGQGRNSPLY. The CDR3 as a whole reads CASSLGQGRNSPLYF.

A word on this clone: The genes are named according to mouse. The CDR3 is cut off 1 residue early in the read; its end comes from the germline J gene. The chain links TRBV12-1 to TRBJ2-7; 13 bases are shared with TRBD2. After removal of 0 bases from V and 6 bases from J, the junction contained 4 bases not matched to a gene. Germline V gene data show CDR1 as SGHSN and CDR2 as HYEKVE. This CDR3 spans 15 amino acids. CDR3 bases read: TGTGCCAGCTCTCTCGGACTGGGGGGGCGCCCTGAACAGTAC. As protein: CASSLGLGGRPEQY. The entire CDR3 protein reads CASSLGLGGRPEQYF.

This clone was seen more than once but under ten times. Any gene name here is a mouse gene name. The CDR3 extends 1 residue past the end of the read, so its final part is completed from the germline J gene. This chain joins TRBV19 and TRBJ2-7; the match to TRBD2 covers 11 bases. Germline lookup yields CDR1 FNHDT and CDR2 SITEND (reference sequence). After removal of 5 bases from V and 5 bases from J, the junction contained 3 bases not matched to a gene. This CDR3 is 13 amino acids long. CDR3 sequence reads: CASRLGGRDEQYF. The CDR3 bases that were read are TGTGCCAGCAGACTGGGGGGGCGCGATGAACAGTAC. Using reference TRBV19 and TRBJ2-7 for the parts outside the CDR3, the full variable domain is GGIITQTPKFLIGQEGQKLTLKCQQNFNHDTMYWYRQDSGKGLRLIYYSITENDLQKGDLSEGYDASREKKSSFSLTVTSAQKNEMAVFLCASRLGGRDEQYFGPGTRLTVL.

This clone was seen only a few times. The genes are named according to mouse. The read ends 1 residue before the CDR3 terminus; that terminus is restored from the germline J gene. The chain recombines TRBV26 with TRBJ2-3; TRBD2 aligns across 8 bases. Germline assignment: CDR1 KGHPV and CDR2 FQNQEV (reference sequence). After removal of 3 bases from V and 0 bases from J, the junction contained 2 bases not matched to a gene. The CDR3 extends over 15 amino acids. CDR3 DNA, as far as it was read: TGTGCCAGCAGTCTCTCTGGGGGGAGTGCAGAAACGCTGTAT. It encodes CASSLSGGSAETLY. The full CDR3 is CASSLSGGSAETLYF.

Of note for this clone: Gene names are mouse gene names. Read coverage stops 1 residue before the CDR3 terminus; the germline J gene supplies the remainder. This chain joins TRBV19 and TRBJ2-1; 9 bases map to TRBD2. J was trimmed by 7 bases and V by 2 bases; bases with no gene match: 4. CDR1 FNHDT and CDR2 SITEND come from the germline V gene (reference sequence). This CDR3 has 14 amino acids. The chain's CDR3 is CASSMTGGWAEQFF. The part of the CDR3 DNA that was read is TGTGCCAGCAGTATGACTGGGGGTTGGGCTGAGCAGTTC.

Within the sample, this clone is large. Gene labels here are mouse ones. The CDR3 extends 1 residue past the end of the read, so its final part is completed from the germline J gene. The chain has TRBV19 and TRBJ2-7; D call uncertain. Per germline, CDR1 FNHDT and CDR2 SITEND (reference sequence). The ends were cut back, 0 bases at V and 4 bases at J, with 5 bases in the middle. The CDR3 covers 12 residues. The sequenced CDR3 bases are TGTGCCAGCAGTATAGGCAATTATGAACAGTAC. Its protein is CASSIGNYEQY. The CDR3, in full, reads CASSIGNYEQYF.

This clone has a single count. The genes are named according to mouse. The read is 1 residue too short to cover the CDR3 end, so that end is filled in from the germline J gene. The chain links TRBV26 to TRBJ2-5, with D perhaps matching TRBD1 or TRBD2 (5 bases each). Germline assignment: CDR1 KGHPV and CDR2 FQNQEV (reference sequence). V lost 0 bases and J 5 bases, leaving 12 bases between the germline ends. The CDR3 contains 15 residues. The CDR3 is CASSLSGQGGDTQYF. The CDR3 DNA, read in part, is TGTGCCAGCAGTCTGTCGGGGCAGGGAGGAGACACCCAGTAC.

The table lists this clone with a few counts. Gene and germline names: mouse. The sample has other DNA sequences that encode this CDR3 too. CDR3 sequence reads: CAWSHGRGTERLFF. CDR3 DNA, as far as it was read: TGTGCCTGGAGTCATGGAAGAGGAACCGAAAGATTATTT. The rearrangement joins TRBV31 to TRBJ1-4; D ambiguous. The CDR3 end lies 1 residue beyond the end of the read and is filled in from the germline J gene. The CDR3 is 14 residues long. Between the trimmed V and J ends, which lost 1 base and 7 bases, there was a span of 13 bases. CDR1 and CDR2 (germline): GKSSPN, SITVG. Drawing the rest from reference TRBV31 and TRBJ1-4, the complete variable domain is AQTIHQWPVAEIKAVGSPLSLGCTIKGKSSPNLYWYWQATGGTLQQLFYSITVGQVESVVQLNLSASRPKDDQFILSTEKLLLSHSGFYLCAWSHGRGTERLFFGHGTKLSVL.

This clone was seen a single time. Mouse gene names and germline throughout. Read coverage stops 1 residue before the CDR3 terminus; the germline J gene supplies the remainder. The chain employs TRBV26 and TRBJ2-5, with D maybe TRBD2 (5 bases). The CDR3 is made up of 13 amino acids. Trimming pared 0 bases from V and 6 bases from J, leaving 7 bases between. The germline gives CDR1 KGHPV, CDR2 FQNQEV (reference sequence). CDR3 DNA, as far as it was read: TGTGCCAGCAGTCTGTCCTGGGAGGACACCCAGTAC. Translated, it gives CASSLSWEDTQY. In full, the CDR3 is CASSLSWEDTQYF.

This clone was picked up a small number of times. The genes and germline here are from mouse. The CDR3 DNA, read in part, is TGTGCCAGCAGCCAAGATAACCTTAACCAAGACACCCAGTAC. This codes for CASSQDNLNQDTQY. The complete CDR3 sequence is CASSQDNLNQDTQYF. This sequence joins TRBV5 and TRBJ2-5; D is uncertain. The read falls 1 residue short of the CDR3 end, and the missing part is taken from the germline J gene. Germline loops: CDR1 LGHNA, CDR2 YNLKQL (reference sequence). The germline V and J ends were trimmed by 0 bases and 0 bases, with 7 bases remaining between them. This CDR3 comprises 15 residues.

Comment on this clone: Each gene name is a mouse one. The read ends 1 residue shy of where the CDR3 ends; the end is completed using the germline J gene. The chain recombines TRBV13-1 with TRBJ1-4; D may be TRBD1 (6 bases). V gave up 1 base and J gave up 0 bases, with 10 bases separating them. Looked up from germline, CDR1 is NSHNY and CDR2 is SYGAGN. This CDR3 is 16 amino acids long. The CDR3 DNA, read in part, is TGTGCCAGCAGTGATCGGGACACCTTTTCCAACGAAAGATTATTT. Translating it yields CASSDRDTFSNERLF. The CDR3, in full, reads CASSDRDTFSNERLFF.

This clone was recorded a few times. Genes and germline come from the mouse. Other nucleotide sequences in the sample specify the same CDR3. CDR3 DNA (partial): TGTGCCAGCAGTCGGCAGAACTATGCTGAGCAGTTC. This translates into CASSRQNYAEQF. The full-length CDR3 reads as CASSRQNYAEQFF. The V gene is TRBV26, the J gene TRBJ2-1; D not resolved. The CDR3 is cut off 1 residue early in the read; its end comes from the germline J gene. CDR1 is KGHPV and CDR2 is FQNQEV in the germline V gene (reference sequence). CDR3 length: 13 residues. Trimming took off 4 bases at V and 1 base at J, with 5 bases between the two ends. Together with reference TRBV26 and TRBJ2-1, the CDR3 gives the full variable domain: NSKVIQTPRYLVKGQGQKAKMRCIPEKGHPVVFWYQQNKNNEFKFLINFQNQEVLQQIDMTEKRFSAECPSNSPCSLEIQSSEAGDSALYLCASSRQNYAEQFFGPGTRLTVL.

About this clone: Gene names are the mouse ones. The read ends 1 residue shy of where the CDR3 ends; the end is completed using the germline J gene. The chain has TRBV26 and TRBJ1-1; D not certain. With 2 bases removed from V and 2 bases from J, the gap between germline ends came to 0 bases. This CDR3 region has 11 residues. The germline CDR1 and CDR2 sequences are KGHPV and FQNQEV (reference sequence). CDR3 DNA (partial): TGTGCCAGCAGTCTGAACACAGAAGTCTTC. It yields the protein CASSLNTEVF. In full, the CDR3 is CASSLNTEVFF. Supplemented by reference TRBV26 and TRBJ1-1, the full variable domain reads NSKVIQTPRYLVKGQGQKAKMRCIPEKGHPVVFWYQQNKNNEFKFLINFQNQEVLQQIDMTEKRFSAECPSNSPCSLEIQSSEAGDSALYLCASSLNTEVFFGKGTRLTVV.

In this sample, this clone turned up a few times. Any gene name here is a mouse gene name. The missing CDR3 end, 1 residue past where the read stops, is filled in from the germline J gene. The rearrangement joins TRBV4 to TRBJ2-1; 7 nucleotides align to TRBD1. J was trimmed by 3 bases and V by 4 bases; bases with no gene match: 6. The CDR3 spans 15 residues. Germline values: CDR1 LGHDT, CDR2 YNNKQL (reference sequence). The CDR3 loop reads CASSFRDRIYAEQFF. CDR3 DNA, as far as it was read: TGTGCCAGCAGCTTCCGGGACAGAATCTATGCTGAGCAGTTC.

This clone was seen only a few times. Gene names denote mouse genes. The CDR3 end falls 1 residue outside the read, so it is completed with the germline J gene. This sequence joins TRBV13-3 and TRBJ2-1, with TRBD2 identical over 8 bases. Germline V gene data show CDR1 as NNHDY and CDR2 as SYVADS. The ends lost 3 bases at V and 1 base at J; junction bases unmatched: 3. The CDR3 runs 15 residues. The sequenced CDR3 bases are TGTGCCAGCAGTGGACTGGGGAAGAACTATGCTGAGCAGTTC. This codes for CASSGLGKNYAEQF. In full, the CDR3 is CASSGLGKNYAEQFF.

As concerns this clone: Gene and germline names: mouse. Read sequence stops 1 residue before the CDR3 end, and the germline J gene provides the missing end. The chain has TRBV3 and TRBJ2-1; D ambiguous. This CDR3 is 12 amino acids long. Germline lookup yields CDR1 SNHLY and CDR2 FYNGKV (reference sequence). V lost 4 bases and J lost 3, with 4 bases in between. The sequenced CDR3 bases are TGTGCCAGCAGCTCTGGCTATGCTGAGCAGTTC. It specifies CASSSGYAEQF. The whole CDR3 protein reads CASSSGYAEQFF.

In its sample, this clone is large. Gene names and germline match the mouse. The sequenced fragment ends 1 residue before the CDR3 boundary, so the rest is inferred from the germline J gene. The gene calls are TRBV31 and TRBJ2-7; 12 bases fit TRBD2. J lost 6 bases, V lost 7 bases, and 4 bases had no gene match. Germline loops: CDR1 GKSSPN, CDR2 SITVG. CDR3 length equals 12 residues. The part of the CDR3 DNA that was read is TGTGCCTCAGACTGGGGGGGCGTTGAACAGTAC. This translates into CASDWGGVEQY. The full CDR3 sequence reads CASDWGGVEQYF. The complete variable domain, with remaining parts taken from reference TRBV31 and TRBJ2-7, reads AQTIHQWPVAEIKAVGSPLSLGCTIKGKSSPNLYWYWQATGGTLQQLFYSITVGQVESVVQLNLSASRPKDDQFILSTEKLLLSHSGFYLCASDWGGVEQYFGPGTRLTVL.

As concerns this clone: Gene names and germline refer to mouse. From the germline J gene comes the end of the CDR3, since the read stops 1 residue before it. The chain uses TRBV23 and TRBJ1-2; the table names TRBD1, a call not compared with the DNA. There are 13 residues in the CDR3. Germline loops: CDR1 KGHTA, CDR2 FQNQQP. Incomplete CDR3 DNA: TGCTCCAGCAGTAAACAGGGACACTCCGACTACACC. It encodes CSSSKQGHSDYT. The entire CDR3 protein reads CSSSKQGHSDYTF. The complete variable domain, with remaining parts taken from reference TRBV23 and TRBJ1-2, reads DAAVTQKPRYLIKMKGQEAEMKCIPEKGHTAVFWYQQKQSKELKFLIYFQNQQPLDQIDMVKERFSAVCPSSSLCSLGIRTCEAEDSALYLCSSSKQGHSDYTFGSGTRLLVI.

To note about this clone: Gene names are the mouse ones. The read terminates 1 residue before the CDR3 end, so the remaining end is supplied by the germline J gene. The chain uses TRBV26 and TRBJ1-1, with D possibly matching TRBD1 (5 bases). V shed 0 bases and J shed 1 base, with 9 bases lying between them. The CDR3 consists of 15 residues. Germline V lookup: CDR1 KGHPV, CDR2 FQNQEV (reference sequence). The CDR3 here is CASSLSTAGNTEVFF. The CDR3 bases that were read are TGTGCCAGCAGTCTGTCGACAGCAGGAAACACAGAAGTCTTC.

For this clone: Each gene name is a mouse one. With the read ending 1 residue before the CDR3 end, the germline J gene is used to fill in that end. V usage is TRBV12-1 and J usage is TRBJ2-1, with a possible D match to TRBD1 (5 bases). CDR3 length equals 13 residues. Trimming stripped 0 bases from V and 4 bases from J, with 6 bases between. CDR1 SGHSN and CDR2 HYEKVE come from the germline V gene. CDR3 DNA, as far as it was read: TGTGCCAGCTCTCTCGACAGTTATGCTGAGCAGTTC. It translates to CASSLDSYAEQF. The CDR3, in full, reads CASSLDSYAEQFF.

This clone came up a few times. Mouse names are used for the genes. The CDR3 DNA, read in part, is TGTGCCAGCCTCAGGGTTAACCAAGACACCCAGTAC. It specifies CASLRVNQDTQY. The full-length CDR3 reads as CASLRVNQDTQYF. The V and J genes are TRBV26 and TRBJ2-5; possibly TRBD1 for D (5 bases). The read terminates 1 residue before the CDR3 end, so the remaining end is supplied by the germline J gene. CDR1 is KGHPV, CDR2 FQNQEV, per germline (reference sequence). The CDR3 spans 13 residues. V lost 8 bases, J lost 0 bases, and 9 bases lay in between.

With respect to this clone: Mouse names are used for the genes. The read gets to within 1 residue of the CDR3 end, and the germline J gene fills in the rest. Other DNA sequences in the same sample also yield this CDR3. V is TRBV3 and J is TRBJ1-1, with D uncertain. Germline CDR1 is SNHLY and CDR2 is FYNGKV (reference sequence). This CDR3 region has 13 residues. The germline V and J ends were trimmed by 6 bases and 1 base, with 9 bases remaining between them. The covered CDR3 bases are TGTGCCAGCAGTTTAACGGTAAACACAGAAGTCTTC. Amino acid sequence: CASSLTVNTEVF. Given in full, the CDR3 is CASSLTVNTEVFF.